This passage covers 4 T cell receptor beta chains from one sample sequenced in a study of read filtering for tumor transcriptome and immune sequencing. This library used 300 to 450 ng RNA and molecular barcoded adaptors spanning alpha/delta and beta/gamma chains. In TCRdb, the reads were re-called with MiXCR into one record per CDR3 protein. The sample shows around 140,000 distinct CDR3 sequences, about 13% of them seen only once. The sequenced material came from a population of CD138-negative cells sorted from bone marrow. All receptors come from a donor at least 40 years old with multiple myeloma.

This clonotype was observed many times. The rearrangement uses TRBV30 and TRBJ1-2, with 8 nucleotides matching TRBD1. CDR3 length: 14 amino acids. J was trimmed by 4 bases and V by 3 bases; bases with no gene match: 7. Germline V gene data show CDR1 as GTSNPN and CDR2 as SVGIG (reference sequence). CDR3: CAWSQGALGYGYTF. DNA of the CDR3: TGTGCCTGGAGCCAGGGGGCTCTAGGCTATGGCTACACCTTC.

This clonotype was recorded many times. CDR3 nucleotides: TGTGCCTGGATCCCCAGGGTCATTTACAATGAGCAGTTCTTC. Residues: CAWIPRVIYNEQFF. The chain uses TRBV30 and TRBJ2-1; D possibly corresponds to TRBD1 (5 bases). Per germline, CDR1 GTSNPN and CDR2 SVGIG (reference sequence). CDR3 length: 14 amino acids. V shed 4 bases and J shed 4 bases, with 14 bases lying between them.

The V gene is TRBV7-9, the J gene TRBJ2-7; 7 bases align to TRBD1. The trim removed 5 bases at V and 2 bases at J, leaving 6 bases unmatched. This CDR3 has 14 amino acids. From germline, CDR1 is SEHNR and CDR2 FQNEAQ (reference sequence). The CDR3 sequence is CASSHRQGAYEQYF. The DNA for the CDR3 is TGTGCCAGCAGCCACCGACAGGGAGCCTACGAGCAGTACTTC.

At least ten counts were recorded for this clonotype. This CDR3 reads CASSQTIDLRGRQGEQYF. CDR3 in DNA: TGCGCCAGCAGCCAAACGATTGACCTCCGGGGAAGGCAGGGCGAGCAGTACTTC. This rearrangement joins TRBV4-1 to TRBJ2-7; D tentatively fits TRBD1 or TRBD2 (5 bases each). Looked up from germline, CDR1 is MGHRA and CDR2 is YSYEKL. V shed 2 bases and J shed 6 bases, with 26 bases lying between them. This CDR3 comprises 18 residues.